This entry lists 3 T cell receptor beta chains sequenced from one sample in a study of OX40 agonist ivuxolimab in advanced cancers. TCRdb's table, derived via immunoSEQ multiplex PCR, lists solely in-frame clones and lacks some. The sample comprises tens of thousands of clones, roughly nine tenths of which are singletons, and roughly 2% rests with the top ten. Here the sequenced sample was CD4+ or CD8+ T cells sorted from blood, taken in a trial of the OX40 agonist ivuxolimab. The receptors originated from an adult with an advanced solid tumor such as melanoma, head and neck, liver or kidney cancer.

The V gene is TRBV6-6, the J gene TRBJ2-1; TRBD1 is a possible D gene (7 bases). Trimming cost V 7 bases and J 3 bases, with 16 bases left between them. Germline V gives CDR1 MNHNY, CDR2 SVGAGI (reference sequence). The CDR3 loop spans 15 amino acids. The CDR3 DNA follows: TGTGCCAGCACATTTCGACAGGGAGGCTACAATGAGCAGTTCTTC. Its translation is CASTFRQGGYNEQFF.

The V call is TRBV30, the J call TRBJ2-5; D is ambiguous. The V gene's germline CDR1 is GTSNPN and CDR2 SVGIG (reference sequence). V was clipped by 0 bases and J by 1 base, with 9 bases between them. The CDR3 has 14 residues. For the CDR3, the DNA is TGTGCCTGGAGTGTACTGGTCGGCCAAGAGACCCAGTACTTC. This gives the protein CAWSVLVGQETQYF.

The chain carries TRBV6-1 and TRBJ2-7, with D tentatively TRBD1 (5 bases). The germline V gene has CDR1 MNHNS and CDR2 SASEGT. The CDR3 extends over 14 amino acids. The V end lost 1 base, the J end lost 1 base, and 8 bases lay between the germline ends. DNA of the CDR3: TGTGCCAGCAGTGAAGTAGGGGATTCCTACGAGCAGTACTTC. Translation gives CASSEVGDSYEQYF.